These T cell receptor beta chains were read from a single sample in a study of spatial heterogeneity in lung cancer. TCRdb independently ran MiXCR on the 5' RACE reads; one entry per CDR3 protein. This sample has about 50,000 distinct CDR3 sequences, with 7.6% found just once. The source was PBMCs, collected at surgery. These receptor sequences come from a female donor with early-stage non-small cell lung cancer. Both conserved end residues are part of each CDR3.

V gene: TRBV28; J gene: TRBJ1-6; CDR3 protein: CASRGTVNNIYNSPLHF
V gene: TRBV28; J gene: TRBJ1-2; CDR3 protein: CASSLEGRQGNYGYTF
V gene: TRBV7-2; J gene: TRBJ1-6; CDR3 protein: CASSPPGQGLGSPLHF
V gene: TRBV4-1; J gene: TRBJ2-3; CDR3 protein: CASSDTGGDTQYF
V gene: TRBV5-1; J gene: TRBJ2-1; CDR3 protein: CASSLEATAAGWDEQFF
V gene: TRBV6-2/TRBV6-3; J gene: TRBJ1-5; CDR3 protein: CASSWAPGPNSNQPQHF
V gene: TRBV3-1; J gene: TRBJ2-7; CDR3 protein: CASSQDVHQQYF
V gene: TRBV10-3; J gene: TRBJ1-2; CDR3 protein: CAISEMFSGTGNGYTF
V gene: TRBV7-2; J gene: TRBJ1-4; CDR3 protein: CASSLDPGPSNEKLFF
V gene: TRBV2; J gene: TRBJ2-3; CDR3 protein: CASSYSGGSTDTQYF
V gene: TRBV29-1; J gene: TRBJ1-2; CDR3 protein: CSVDTGNYGYTF
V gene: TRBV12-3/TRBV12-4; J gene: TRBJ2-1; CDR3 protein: CASLIGSLAGGLEQFF
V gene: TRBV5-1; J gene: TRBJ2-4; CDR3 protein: CASSLAGSWAKNIQYF
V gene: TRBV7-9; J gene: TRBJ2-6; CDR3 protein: CASSPPGQSLHSGANVLTF
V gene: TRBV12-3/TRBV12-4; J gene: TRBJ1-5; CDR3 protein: CASSSDVLRPQHF
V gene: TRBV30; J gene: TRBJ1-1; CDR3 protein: CAWSLGLRDTEAFF
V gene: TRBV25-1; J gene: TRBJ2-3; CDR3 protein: CASSLNGYTQYF
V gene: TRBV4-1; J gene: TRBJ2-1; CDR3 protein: CASSQVVTGGEDEQFF
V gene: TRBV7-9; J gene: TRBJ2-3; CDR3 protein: CASSPPSGGITDTQYF
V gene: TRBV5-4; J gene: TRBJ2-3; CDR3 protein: CASTSGGRPSTDTQYF
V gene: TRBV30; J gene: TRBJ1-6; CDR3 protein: CAWTWQHPNSPLHF
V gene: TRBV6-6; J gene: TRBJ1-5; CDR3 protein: CASSPDGPQHF
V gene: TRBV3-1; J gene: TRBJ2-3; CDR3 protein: CASSLRDRDTQYF
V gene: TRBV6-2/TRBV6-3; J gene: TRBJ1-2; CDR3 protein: CASSYSRLNGYTF
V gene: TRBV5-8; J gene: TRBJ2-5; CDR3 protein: CASSLGRAFQETQYF
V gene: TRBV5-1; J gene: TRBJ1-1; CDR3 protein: CASSLARVNTEAFF
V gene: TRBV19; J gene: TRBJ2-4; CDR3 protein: CASSTSTDIQYF
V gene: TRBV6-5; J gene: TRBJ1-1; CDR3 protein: CASHGQWNTEAFF
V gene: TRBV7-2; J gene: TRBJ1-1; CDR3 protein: CASSPRQGVLEAFF
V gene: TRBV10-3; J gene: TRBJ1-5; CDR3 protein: CAISDPRGLSNQPQHF
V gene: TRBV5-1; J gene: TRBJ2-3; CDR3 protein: CASSSSGGLTDTQYF
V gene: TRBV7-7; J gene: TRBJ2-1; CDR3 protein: CASSPLSGQTYNEQFF
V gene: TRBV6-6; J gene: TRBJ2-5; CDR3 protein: CASSPPGETQYF
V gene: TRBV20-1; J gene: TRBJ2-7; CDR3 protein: CSARDPDGSYEQYF
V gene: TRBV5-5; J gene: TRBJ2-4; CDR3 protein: CASSRGGGILAKNIQYF
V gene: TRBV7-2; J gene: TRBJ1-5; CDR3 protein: CASSLRANQPQHF
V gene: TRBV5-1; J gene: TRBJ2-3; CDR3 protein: CASSLGQRPSTDTQYF
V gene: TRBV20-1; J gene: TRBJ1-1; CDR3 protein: CSARVNWNTEAFF
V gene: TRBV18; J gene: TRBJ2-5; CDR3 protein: CASSPRAQQETQYF
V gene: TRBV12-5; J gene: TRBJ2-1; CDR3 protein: CASGLGGGEFF
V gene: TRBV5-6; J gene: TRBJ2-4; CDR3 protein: CASSPWTGSSIQYF
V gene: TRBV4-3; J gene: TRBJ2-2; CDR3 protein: CASRDQGDTGELFF
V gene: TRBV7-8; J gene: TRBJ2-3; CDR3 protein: CASSLGGLAGGRNTQYF
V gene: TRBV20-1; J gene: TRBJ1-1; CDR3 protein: CSARIRGLSNTEAFF
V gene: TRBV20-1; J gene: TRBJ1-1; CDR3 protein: CSARPTGGNTEAFF
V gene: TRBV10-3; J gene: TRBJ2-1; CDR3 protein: CAISELAGGPYNEQFF
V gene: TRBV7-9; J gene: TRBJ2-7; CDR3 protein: CASSTTVASRTYEQYF
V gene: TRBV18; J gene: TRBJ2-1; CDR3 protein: CASSPLGQGSYNEQFF
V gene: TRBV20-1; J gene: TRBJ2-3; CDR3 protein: CSARDVWGSTDTQYF
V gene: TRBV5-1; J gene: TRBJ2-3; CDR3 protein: CASSLELNTQYF
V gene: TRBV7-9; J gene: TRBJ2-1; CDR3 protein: CASSLLAGRQFF